This T cell receptor (beta chain) emerged from a study of human T cells and chemical hapten exposure. Study at large: Sensitization was performed using 2% DPC on an approximately 2 cm by approximately 2 cm upper inner arm skin site.

Trimming cost V 2 bases and J 3 bases; bases outside gene matches: 4. In germline, CDR1 is LGHDT, CDR2 YNNKEL (reference sequence). The CDR3 contains 15 residues. TCRdb reprocessed the RACE reads via MiXCR and lists one record per CDR3 protein. The sample lists about 71,000 distinct CDR3 sequences, 9.8% occurring once. Time point here: patch test 1, 2 weeks after DPC sensitization. Stated treatment: therapeutic diphenylcyclopropenone sensitization with weekly scalp DPC. RNA extraction used unfractionated whole blood as the source of total RNA. Here the sequenced sample was whole blood, taken in connection with sensitization to the hapten diphenylcyclopropenone (DPC). This sequence joins TRBV3-1 and TRBJ2-3, with TRBD2 matching over 8 bases. This sequence originates from a woman in her forties with alopecia areata. Some clones in this sample may be carry-over from other donors' samples. CDR3 in amino acids: CASSQYASGTDTQYF. Written as DNA, the CDR3 is TGTGCCAGCAGCCAATACGCTAGCGGGACAGATACGCAGTATTTT.